This passage covers 26 T cell receptor beta chains from one sample sequenced in a study of monozygotic twins with inflammatory bowel disease. TCRdb reprocessed the 5' RACE reads, keeping one entry per CDR3 protein, no DNA. The sample includes approximately 120,000 distinct CDR3 sequences. The sequenced material came from blood. The receptors originated from a human donor with ulcerative colitis or Crohn's disease, or a healthy co-twin of an affected twin (not recorded which).

J is TRBJ2-7 and V is TRBV14; absent DNA, TCRdb's TRBD1 call cannot be checked. The CDR3 is 14 residues long. Germline V gene data show CDR1 as SGHDN and CDR2 as FVKESK. The CDR3 is CASSQLLQGGEQYF.

The chain is built from TRBV28 and TRBJ1-5; TCRdb outputs TRBD1, but without DNA this stays unchecked. The germline V gene has CDR1 MDHEN and CDR2 SYDVKM. The CDR3 is 15 residues long. The CDR3 sequence is CASSPGHYSNQPQHF.

V gene TRBV5-1 combines with J gene TRBJ2-3. This CDR3 has 16 amino acids. Per the germline V gene, CDR1 is SGHRS and CDR2 is YFSETQ. CDR3 residues: CASSLFARSTTDTQYF.

This CDR3 reads CASSLEQGAVYGYTF. V gene TRBV5-1 combines with J gene TRBJ1-2; TCRdb's assignment of TRBD1 cannot be checked, as there is no DNA. The CDR3 is 15 amino acids. Germline loops: CDR1 SGHRS, CDR2 YFSETQ.

This chain uses TRBV20-1 with TRBJ2-3; TCRdb's assignment of TRBD2 cannot be checked, as there is no DNA. Germline V gene sequence: CDR1 DFQATT, CDR2 SNEGSKA (reference sequence). The CDR3 contains 12 residues. This CDR3 is CSVFGGPDTQYF.

V usage is TRBV7-8 and J usage is TRBJ2-5; TCRdb's D call, TRBD1, is unchecked because there is no DNA. Per the germline V gene, CDR1 is SGHVS and CDR2 is FQNEAQ. This CDR3 contains 14 residues. The CDR3 spells CASSVDQGMKTQYF.

The V call is TRBV2, the J call TRBJ2-1; the TCRdb D gene call, TRBD2, has no DNA to confirm it. From germline, CDR1 is SNHLY and CDR2 FYNNEI. This CDR3 is built from 15 residues. CDR3 loop: CASEPTSGGRYEQFF.

J is TRBJ2-1 and V is TRBV4-1; TCRdb proposes TRBD2, but this gene call is untestable without DNA. There are 17 residues in the CDR3. Germline V gene sequence: CDR1 MGHRA, CDR2 YSYEKL. This CDR3 reads CASSHAGGSPNNNEQFF.

The genes are TRBV18 and TRBJ2-7; TCRdb gives TRBD1 as the D gene, but with no DNA this cannot be confirmed. CDR3 size: 15 residues. Germline V lookup: CDR1 KGHSH, CDR2 LQKENI. CDR3 in amino acids: CASSPRQGSSYEQYF.

The chain's CDR3 is CASSRSRARTANTGELFF. The V call is TRBV11-1, the J call TRBJ2-2; the TCRdb call, TRBD2, lacks DNA for checking. The germline gives CDR1 SGHAT, CDR2 FQDESV (reference sequence). The CDR3 runs 18 residues.

The chain carries TRBV25-1 and TRBJ2-1; the TRBD2 assignment by TCRdb is unverifiable without DNA. CDR1 MGHDK and CDR2 SYGVNS come from the germline V gene. The CDR3 consists of 14 residues. CDR3 amino acids: CASSEFSGSHEQFF. The complete variable domain, with remaining parts taken from reference TRBV25-1 and TRBJ2-1, reads EADIYQTPRYLVIGTGKKITLECSQTMGHDKMYWYQQDPGMELHLIHYSYGVNSTEKGDLSSESTVSRIRTEHFPLTLESARPSHTSQYLCASSEFSGSHEQFFGPGTRLTVL.

The chain has TRBV5-1 and TRBJ1-4; TCRdb's D call of TRBD1 is untestable without DNA. The germline gives CDR1 SGHRS, CDR2 YFSETQ. This CDR3 spans 17 amino acids. CDR3: CASSLYPPAGQGKGLFF. The full variable domain, with the rest looked up from reference TRBV5-1 and TRBJ1-4, is KAGVTQTPRYLIKTRGQQVTLSCSPISGHRSVSWYQQTPGQGLQFLFEYFSETQRNKGNFPGRFSGRQFSNSRSEMNVSTLELGDSALYLCASSLYPPAGQGKGLFFGSGTQLSVL.

CDR3 sequence: CASSPPGAFNHEQYF. This sequence joins TRBV28 and TRBJ2-7; without DNA, the TCRdb call of TRBD1 cannot be checked. Germline V gene sequence: CDR1 MDHEN, CDR2 SYDVKM. This CDR3 spans 15 amino acids.

J is TRBJ2-1 and V is TRBV7-3; the D gene TCRdb calls, TRBD1, cannot be checked with no DNA. The CDR3 is 12 amino acids. Germline CDR1 reads SGHTA; CDR2 reads FQGTGA. CDR3 protein: CASSPPSGEQFF.

This chain connects TRBV5-1 to TRBJ1-1; the TRBD1 assignment by TCRdb is unverifiable without DNA. The CDR3 length is 15 residues. The germline V gene has CDR1 SGHRS and CDR2 YFSETQ. CDR3 region: CASSLGPGRYTEAFF.

This chain connects TRBV28 to TRBJ1-5; TCRdb calls TRBD1, which cannot be checked without DNA. This CDR3 comprises 17 residues. The V gene's germline CDR1 is MDHEN and CDR2 SYDVKM. CDR3 sequence reads: CASKSQGAEGFSQPQHF. The entire variable domain, with the rest obtained from reference TRBV28 and TRBJ1-5, is as follows: DVKVTQSSRYLVKRTGEKVFLECVQDMDHENMFWYRQDPGLGLRLIYFSYDVKMKEKGDIPEGYSVSREKKERFSLILESASTNQTSMYLCASKSQGAEGFSQPQHFGDGTRLSIL.

This chain joins TRBV7-9 and TRBJ2-6. CDR1 and CDR2 (germline): SEHNR, FQNEAQ (reference sequence). The CDR3 sequence is 13 residues long. The CDR3 reads CASLSSGANVLTF. Full variable domain (missing parts from reference TRBV7-9 and TRBJ2-6): DTGVSQNPRHKITKRGQNVTFRCDPISEHNRLYWYRQTLGQGPEFLTYFQNEAQLEKSRLLSDRFSAERPKGSFSTLEIQRTEQGDSAMYLCASLSSGANVLTFGAGSRLTVL.

The chain employs TRBV20-1 and TRBJ1-5; there is no DNA to check the TCRdb D call of TRBD1. Per the germline V gene, CDR1 is DFQATT and CDR2 is SNEGSKA (reference sequence). This CDR3 comprises 13 residues. This chain's CDR3 is CSARVTGDQPQHF.

J is TRBJ1-2 and V is TRBV7-2; the TCRdb D gene call, TRBD1, has no DNA to confirm it. Germline CDR1 and CDR2: SGHTA and FQGNSA. The CDR3 is made up of 14 amino acids. This CDR3 is CASSYDQGLGGYTF. Supplemented by reference TRBV7-2 and TRBJ1-2, the full variable domain reads GAGVSQSPSNKVTEKGKDVELRCDPISGHTALYWYRQSLGQGLEFLIYFQGNSAPDKSGLPSDRFSAERTGGSVSTLTIQRTQQEDSAVYLCASSYDQGLGGYTFGSGTRLTVV.

The rearrangement joins TRBV7-2 to TRBJ1-2; TCRdb's assignment of TRBD1 cannot be checked, as there is no DNA. This CDR3 is built from 14 residues. Germline CDR1 and CDR2: SGHTA and FQGNSA. CDR3 amino acids: CASSLVRGGEGYTF.

The chain links TRBV6-2 or TRBV6-3 to TRBJ1-5. This CDR3 comprises 15 residues. Germline V gives CDR1 MNHEY, CDR2 SVGEGT. CDR3 sequence reads: CASRQDGFSNQPQHF.

The genes are TRBV28 and TRBJ1-4. The CDR3 contains 16 residues. Germline V gives CDR1 MDHEN, CDR2 SYDVKM. The CDR3 sequence is CASSSMGMATNEKLFF.

The chain has TRBV14 and TRBJ1-1; no DNA is available, so the TRBD1 call from TCRdb remains unchecked. The germline V gene has CDR1 SGHDN and CDR2 FVKESK. This CDR3 has 18 residues. The CDR3: CASSQDISDRGLNTEAFF.

This chain connects TRBV12-3 or TRBV12-4 to TRBJ1-1; the TCRdb D gene call, TRBD1, has no DNA to confirm it. The CDR3 sequence is 13 residues long. CDR3 in amino acids: CASSLNRGSEAFF.

The rearrangement links TRBV11-2 to TRBJ2-1; lacking DNA, the TRBD2 call made by TCRdb goes unchecked. Germline V gene sequence: CDR1 SGHAT, CDR2 FQNNGV. The CDR3 is made up of 12 amino acids. This CDR3 is CASSLDGTREFF. Together with reference TRBV11-2 and TRBJ2-1, the CDR3 gives the full variable domain: EAGVAQSPRYKIIEKRQSVAFWCNPISGHATLYWYQQILGQGPKLLIQFQNNGVVDDSQLPKDRFSAERLKGVDSTLKIQPAKLEDSAVYLCASSLDGTREFFGPGTRLTVL.

CDR3 protein: CASRLGAYDQPQHF. The chain uses TRBV12-3 or TRBV12-4 and TRBJ1-5; TCRdb calls TRBD1, which cannot be checked without DNA. The CDR3 totals 14 residues.